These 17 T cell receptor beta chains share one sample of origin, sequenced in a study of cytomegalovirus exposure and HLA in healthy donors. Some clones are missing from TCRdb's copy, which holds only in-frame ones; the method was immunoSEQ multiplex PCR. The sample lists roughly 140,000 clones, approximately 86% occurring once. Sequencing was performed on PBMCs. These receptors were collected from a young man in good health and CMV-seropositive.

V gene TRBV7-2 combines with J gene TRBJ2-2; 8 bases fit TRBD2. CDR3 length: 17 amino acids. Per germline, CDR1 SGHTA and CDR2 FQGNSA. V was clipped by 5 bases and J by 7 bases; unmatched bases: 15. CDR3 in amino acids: CASSLLFQAGGVGELFF. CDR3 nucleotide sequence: TGTGCCAGCAGCCTACTGTTTCAGGCGGGGGGCGTCGGGGAGCTGTTTTTT.

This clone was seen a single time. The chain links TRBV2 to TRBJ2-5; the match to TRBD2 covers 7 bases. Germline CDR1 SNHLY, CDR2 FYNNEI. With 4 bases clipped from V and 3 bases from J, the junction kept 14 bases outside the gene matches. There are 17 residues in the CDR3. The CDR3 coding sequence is TGTGCCAGCAGTGGAAATCCCTCAGGGAGGGTAAAAGAGACCCAGTACTTC. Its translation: CASSGNPSGRVKETQYF.

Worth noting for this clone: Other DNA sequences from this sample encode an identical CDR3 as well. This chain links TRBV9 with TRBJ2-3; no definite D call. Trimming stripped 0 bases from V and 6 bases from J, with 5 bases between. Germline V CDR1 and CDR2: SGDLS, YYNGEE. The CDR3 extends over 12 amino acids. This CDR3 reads CASSVGADTQYF. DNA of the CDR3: TGTGCCAGCAGCGTAGGGGCGGATACGCAGTATTTT.

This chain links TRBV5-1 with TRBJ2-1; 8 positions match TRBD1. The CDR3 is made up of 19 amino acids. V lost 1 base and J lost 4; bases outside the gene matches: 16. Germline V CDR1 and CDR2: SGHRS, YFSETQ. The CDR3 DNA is TGCGCCAGCAGCTTGTGGTCTAATCGGACAGGGAAACCTTACAATGAGCAGTTCTTC. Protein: CASSLWSNRTGKPYNEQFF.

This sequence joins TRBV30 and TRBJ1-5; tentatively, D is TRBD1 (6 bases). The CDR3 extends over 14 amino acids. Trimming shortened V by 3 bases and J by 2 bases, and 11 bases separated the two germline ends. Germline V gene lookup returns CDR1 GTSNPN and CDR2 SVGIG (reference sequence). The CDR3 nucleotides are TGTGCCTGGAGCAAGGGGGTCGGCAATCAGCCCCAGCATTTT. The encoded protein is CAWSKGVGNQPQHF.

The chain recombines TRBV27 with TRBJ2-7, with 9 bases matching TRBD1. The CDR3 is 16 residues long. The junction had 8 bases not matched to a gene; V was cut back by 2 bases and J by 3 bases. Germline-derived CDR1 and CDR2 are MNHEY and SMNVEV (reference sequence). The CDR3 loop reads CASSLLSGTGIYEQYF. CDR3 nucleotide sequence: TGTGCCAGCAGTTTACTTTCCGGGACAGGGATCTACGAGCAGTACTTC.

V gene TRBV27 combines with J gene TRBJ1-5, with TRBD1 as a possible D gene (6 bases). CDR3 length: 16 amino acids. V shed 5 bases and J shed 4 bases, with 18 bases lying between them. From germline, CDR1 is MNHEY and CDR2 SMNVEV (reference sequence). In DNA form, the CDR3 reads TGTGCCAGCAGTCAATCAGGACAGACGCGGAATCAGCCCCAGCATTTT. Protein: CASSQSGQTRNQPQHF.

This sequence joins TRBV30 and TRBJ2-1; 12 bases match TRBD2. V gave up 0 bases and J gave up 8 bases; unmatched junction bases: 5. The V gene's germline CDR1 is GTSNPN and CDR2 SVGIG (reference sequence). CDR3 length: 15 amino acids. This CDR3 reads CAWSVASGRADEQFF. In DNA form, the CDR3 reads TGTGCCTGGAGTGTGGCTAGCGGGAGGGCCGATGAGCAGTTCTTC.

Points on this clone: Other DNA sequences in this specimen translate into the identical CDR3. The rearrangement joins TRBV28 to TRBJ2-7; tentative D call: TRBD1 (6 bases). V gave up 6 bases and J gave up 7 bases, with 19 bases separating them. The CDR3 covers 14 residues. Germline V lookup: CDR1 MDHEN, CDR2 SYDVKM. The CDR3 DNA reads TGTGCCAGCAGAGAACAGGGAGAAATCTATGAGCAGTACTTC. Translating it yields CASREQGEIYEQYF.

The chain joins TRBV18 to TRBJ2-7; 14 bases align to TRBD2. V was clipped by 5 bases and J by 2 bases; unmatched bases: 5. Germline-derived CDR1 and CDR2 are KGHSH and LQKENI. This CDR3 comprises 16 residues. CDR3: CASSTGLAGGPYEQYF. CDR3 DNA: TGTGCCAGCTCAACAGGACTAGCGGGAGGCCCCTACGAGCAGTACTTC.

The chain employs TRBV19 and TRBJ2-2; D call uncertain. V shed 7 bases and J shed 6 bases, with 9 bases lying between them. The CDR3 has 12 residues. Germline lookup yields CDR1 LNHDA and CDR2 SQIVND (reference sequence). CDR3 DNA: TGTGCCAGTACCAGGTTGTCCGGGGAGCTGTTTTTT. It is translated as CASTRLSGELFF.

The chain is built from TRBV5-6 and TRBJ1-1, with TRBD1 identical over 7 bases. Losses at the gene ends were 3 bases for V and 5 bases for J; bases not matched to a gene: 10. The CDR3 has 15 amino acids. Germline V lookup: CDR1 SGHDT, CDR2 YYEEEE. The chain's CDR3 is CASSYPQGIETEAFF. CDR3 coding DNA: TGTGCCAGCAGCTACCCACAGGGGATCGAAACTGAAGCTTTCTTT. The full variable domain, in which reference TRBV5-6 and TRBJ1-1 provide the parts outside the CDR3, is DAGVTQSPTHLIKTRGQQVTLRCSPKSGHDTVSWYQQALGQGPQFIFQYYEEEERQRGNFPDRFSGHQFPNYSSELNVNALLLGDSALYLCASSYPQGIETEAFFGQGTRLTVV.

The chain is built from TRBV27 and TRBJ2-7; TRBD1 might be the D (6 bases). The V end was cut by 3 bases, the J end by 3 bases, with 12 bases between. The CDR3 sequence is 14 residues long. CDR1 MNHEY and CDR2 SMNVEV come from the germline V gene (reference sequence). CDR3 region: CASSLSQGNYEQYF. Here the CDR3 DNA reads TGTGCCAGCAGTTTGAGTCAGGGGAACTACGAGCAGTACTTC.

CDR3 amino acids: CASSVGIRGTDTQYF. The CDR3 DNA is TGTGCCAGCAGCGTAGGGATCAGGGGCACAGATACGCAGTATTTT. The chain recombines TRBV9 with TRBJ2-3, with a possible D match to TRBD1 (5 bases). Deletions cut 0 bases from V and 1 base from J, with 9 bases between. The length of the CDR3 is 15 residues. Germline V gives CDR1 SGDLS, CDR2 YYNGEE.

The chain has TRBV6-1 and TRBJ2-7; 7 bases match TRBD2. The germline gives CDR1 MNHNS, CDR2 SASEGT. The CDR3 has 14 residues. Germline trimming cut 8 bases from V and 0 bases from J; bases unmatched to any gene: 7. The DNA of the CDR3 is TGTGCCAGCGGGGGTAGCGGGTACTCCTACGAGCAGTACTTC. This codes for CASGGSGYSYEQYF.

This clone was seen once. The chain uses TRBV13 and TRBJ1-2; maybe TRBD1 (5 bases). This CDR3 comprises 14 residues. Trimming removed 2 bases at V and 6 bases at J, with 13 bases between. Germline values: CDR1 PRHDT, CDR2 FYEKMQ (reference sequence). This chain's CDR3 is CASSLKTVGDGYTF. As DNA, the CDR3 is TGTGCCAGCAGCTTAAAGACAGTAGGGGATGGCTACACCTTC.

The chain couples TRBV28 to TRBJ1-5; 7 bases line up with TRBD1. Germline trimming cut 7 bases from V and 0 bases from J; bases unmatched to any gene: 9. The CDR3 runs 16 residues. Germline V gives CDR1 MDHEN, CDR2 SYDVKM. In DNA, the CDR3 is TGTGCCAGCACCTTAGGGGGACAGCTTAGCAATCAGCCCCAGCATTTT. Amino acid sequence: CASTLGGQLSNQPQHF.